The sequence of this T cell receptor (beta chain) was determined in a study of blood T cell repertoires in COVID-19. Study information: The samples span acute and convalescent COVID-19 from the United States, Italy and Spain. PBMCs, B-cell-depleted T cells, or T cells were the source of the cDNA or gDNA that made up the material.

Per the authors' pipeline: Scientists estimated how many nucleated cells there were by amplifying reference gene primers. Sequencing was performed with immunoSEQ multiplex PCR; in TCRdb, only in-frame clones are kept and a portion is missing. The V and J calls and the clone size are those of that table, but D and trimming were determined from the DNA. Among under 200,000 clones listed, about four fifths were seen once. The V gene's germline CDR1 is LGHDT and CDR2 YNNKEL (reference sequence). The CDR3 contains 12 residues. V lost 2 bases, J lost 3 bases, and 5 bases lay in between. This clone came up many times.

Sequenced sample: peripheral blood. The TCR sequence derives from a man between 18 and 29 years old with active or convalescent COVID-19. This chain links TRBV3-1 (or the pseudogene TRBV3-2) with TRBJ2-7, with no clear D. The CDR3 region has the DNA TGTGCCAGCAGCCAAAATATCTACGAGCAGTACTTC. As protein: CASSQNIYEQYF.